This T cell receptor beta chain stems from a study of T-cell memory formation after mild COVID-19. Overall study findings and caveats: The study found contracting CD4+ clones mainly in CM and EM and contracting CD8+ clones in EMRA.

The CDR3 covers 14 residues. Germline assignment: CDR1 KGHSH and CDR2 LQKENI. V was clipped by 3 bases and J by 5 bases; unmatched bases: 6. A remark on this clonotype: The antigen is unknown.

From the 5' RACE reads, TCRdb called clonotypes with MiXCR, one entry per CDR3 protein. The profile shows roughly 310,000 distinct CDR3 sequences, roughly 15% of them singletons. This TCR was sampled from a man aged 18 to 29 who had mild COVID-19 (a few samples of this study predate the infection). Cell type and time point are not known. The sequencing input was PBMCs or a T cell subset sorted from them (not recorded which). The V call is TRBV18, the J call TRBJ1-2; 7 bases align to TRBD1. This chain's CDR3 is CASSPPGQMYGYTF. The CDR3 DNA follows: TGTGCCAGCTCACCCCCGGGACAGATGTATGGCTACACCTTC.